This T cell receptor beta chain was found in a study of somatic mutations in cytotoxic T cells in rheumatoid arthritis. This clone was observed once. Its antigen remains unidentified. Study outcomes and limitations: The targets (antigens) of the expanded CD8+ clones were not known. Increasing age coincided with elevated CD8+ clonality among rheumatoid arthritis patients, though not among healthy controls.

The data were produced by immunoSEQ multiplex PCR, yet TCRdb's version contains in-frame clones alone and is incomplete. The sample lists 9,500 to 13,000 clones, roughly 74% occurring once. Sequencing was done on a sample of CD8+ T cells sorted from blood. This TCR derives from an adult with rheumatoid arthritis.

Written as DNA, the CDR3 is TGTGCCAGCAGTCCCAAACGGGACAGACTTAGGACTGAAGCTTTCTTT. Its protein is CASSPKRDRLRTEAFF. The chain has TRBV28 and TRBJ1-1; 7 positions agree with TRBD1. From germline, CDR1 is MDHEN and CDR2 SYDVKM. The CDR3 covers 16 residues. V was pared by 5 bases and J by 5 bases, with 14 bases of the junction left unmatched.